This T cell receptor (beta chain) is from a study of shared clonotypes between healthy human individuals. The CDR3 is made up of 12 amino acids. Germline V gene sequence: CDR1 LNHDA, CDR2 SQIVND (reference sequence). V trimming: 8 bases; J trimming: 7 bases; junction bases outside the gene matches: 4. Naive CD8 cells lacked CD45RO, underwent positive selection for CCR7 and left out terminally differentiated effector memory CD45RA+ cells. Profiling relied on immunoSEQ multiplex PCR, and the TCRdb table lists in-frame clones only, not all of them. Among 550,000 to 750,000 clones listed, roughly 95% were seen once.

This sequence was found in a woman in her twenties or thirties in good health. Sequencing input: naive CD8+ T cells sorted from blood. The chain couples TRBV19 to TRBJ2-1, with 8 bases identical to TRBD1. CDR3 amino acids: CASFGQGNEQFF. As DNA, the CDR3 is TGTGCCAGTTTCGGACAGGGAAATGAGCAGTTCTTC.